This T cell receptor beta chain was sequenced in a study of PD-1 blockade in classical Hodgkin lymphoma (dated by TCRdb to the early 2020s). A note on the overall study: Nivolumab dosing was 3 mg/kg intravenously every 2 weeks, continuing until either disease progression or unacceptable toxicity. The study used CyTOF and TCR beta sequencing to define a peripheral blood immune signature of response to PD-1 blockade in classical Hodgkin lymphoma. Paper-wide results and their limitations: Lower diversity was seen in patients whose nivolumab began less than 1 year after ASCT, and these patients were left out of later analyses so that immune reconstitution would not confound the results. The study was limited to a single clinical trial cohort, and causes of repertoire differences, possibly disease activity or prior therapy, remained undefined. Trial patients with a complete response had baseline diversity similar to that of newly diagnosed patients, while partial responders and progressors had significantly lower diversity. Baseline TCR diversity was reported to be lower in newly diagnosed patients than in healthy donors and to be lower still in relapsed/refractory patients. By C4D1, a significant rise was seen in CD4+ TCR diversity but not in CD8+ TCR diversity (p=0.0027 vs p=0.16), and the rise was most apparent among complete responders (p=0.02).

The CDR3 measures 17 amino acids from cysteine to phenylalanine. Only the CDR3 region is kept as DNA, spanning 51 bases read in frame from base 1. V loses 3 bases of germline sequence and J loses 1 base, and the interval between the two ends is 18 bases. CDR1 LNHDA and CDR2 SQIVND were looked up in the germline V gene (reference sequence). The Qiagen DNeasy kit was used to extract genomic DNA both from unsorted PBMCs and from the negatively selected CD4+ and CD8+ fractions. TCR beta CDR3 regions were amplified by immunoSEQ multiplex PCR using primers annealing to V and J segments. A synthetic immune receptor repertoire was used to minimize amplification bias, and remaining bias was computationally removed after sequencing. Per the authors' processing: Custom Python scripts were used to quantify repertoire diversity as the Shannon entropy index. Unsorted, CD4+ and CD8+ repertoires were analyzed separately, except for combined analyses in which CD4+ and CD8+ sequences were merged in silico. Clonal expansion was defined as a frequency increase of at least 2-fold after treatment compared with C1D1, and clones undetected at baseline were assigned a pseudocount of 0.5. Singleton clones were defined as clones with 0 or 1 copy at C1D1, and non-singleton clones were defined as clones with 2 or more copies. Clones expanded in unsorted samples were labelled as CD4+, CD8+ or unknown by matching protein sequences in sorted samples from the same patient. Wilcoxon tests on paired samples were used to test diversity changes from C1D1 to C4D1. TCRdb holds this immuneACCESS table with in-frame rearrangements only. Some clones are missing; in checked studies, unresolved V genes explain under half, and the rest has no known cause. V and J calls and clone size are given by that table; D and trimming were obtained from the DNA. Recorded for this sample are 75,000 to 100,000 clones; roughly four fifths of them occurred a single time. Approximately 15% of the sample comes from the top ten.

This clone was observed a single time. Its target antigen remains unknown. The sample holds no much larger clone one base away, and base qualities are not on file. Explained via the paper, the time point label denotes: cycle 2 day 1 (C2D1) of nivolumab. Every trial patient had relapsed following autologous stem cell transplantation, and prior brentuximab vedotin exposure was what differed among cohorts A, B and C. The trial cohort comprised some 60 patients with relapsed/refractory classical Hodgkin lymphoma whose best overall responses were complete response, partial response or progressive disease. Trial patients were treated with single-agent nivolumab in the multi-cohort phase II CheckMate 205 trial. An independent review committee assessed best overall response using the 2007 International Working Group response criteria. Trial PBMCs were collected just before the start of nivolumab (C1D1) and during therapy at cycle 2 day 1 and cycle 4 day 1. Peripheral blood was collected in 8 mL Vacutainer Cell Preparation Tubes, from which PBMCs were isolated by centrifugation and then cryopreserved.

The rearrangement joined TRBV19 to TRBJ2-5; no D gene is confidently identified. This TCR was recovered from a human donor with classical Hodgkin lymphoma. The specimen was peripheral blood mononuclear cells (PBMCs), collected before the second cycle of nivolumab. The CDR3: CASSMRLQGAAQETQYF. The bases read TGTGCCAGTAGTATGCGTTTACAAGGAGCCGCCCAAGAGACCCAGTACTTC. With the rest looked up from the reference TRBV19 and TRBJ2-5 genes rather than sequenced, the full variable domain is DGGITQSPKYLFRKEGQNVTLSCEQNLNHDAMYWYRQDPGQGLRLIYYSQIVNDFQKGDIAEGYSVSREKKESFPLTVTSAQKNPTAFYLCASSMRLQGAAQETQYFGPGTRLLVL.